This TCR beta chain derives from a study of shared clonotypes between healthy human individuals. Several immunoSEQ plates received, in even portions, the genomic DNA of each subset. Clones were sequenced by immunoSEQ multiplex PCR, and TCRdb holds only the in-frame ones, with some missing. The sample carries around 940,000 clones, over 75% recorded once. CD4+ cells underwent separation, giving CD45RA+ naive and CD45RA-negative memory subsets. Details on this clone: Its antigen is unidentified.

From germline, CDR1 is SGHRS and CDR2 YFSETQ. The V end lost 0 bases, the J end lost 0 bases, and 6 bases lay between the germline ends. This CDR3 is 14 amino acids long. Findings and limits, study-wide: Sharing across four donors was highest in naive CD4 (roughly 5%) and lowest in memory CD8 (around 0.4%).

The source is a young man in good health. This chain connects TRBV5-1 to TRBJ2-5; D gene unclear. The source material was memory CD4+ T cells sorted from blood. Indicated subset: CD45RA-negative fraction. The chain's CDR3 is CASSLGDYQETQYF. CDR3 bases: TGCGCCAGCAGCTTGGGAGACTACCAAGAGACCCAGTACTTC.